The source of this T cell receptor beta chain is a study of blood T cell repertoires in COVID-19. Study summary: Acute and convalescent COVID-19 specimens originated in the United States, Italy and Spain. PBMCs, B-cell-depleted T cells, or T cells were the source of the cDNA or gDNA that made up the material.

The CDR3 covers 17 residues. The V gene's germline CDR1 is SGHTS and CDR2 YDEGEE. With V trimmed by 4 bases and J by 1 base, 6 bases remained unmatched. In the study's own analysis: Reference gene primer amplification yielded estimated nucleated cell counts. Assay used: immunoSEQ multiplex PCR; TCRdb lists only in-frame clones, some missing. V and J calls and clone size are copied from that table; D and trimming were computed from the DNA. Of over 150,000 clones detected, approximately 80% appear once; the ten largest clones hold 2.9%. This chain uses TRBV5-8 with TRBJ2-6; 9 bases are a match to TRBD1. Material: peripheral blood. The clonotype was recovered from a woman in her sixties or seventies with acute or convalescent COVID-19. The CDR3 DNA sequence: TGTGCCAGCAGCAACCGGGACAGGGCTTCTGGGGCCAACGTCCTGACTTTC. It yields the protein CASSNRDRASGANVLTF.